Detailed here is one T cell receptor beta chain. What it recognizes is unknown. As to treatment: oral pan-JAK inhibitor, 5-10 mg twice daily. It was from alopecia areata patients that lesional scalp punch biopsies and peripheral blood were collected. Sequencing relied on a cDNA template that was reverse transcribed from extracted RNA. Clones were sequenced by immunoSEQ multiplex PCR, and TCRdb holds only the in-frame ones, with some missing. This sample has roughly 100,000 clones, with around 86% found just once. The data were taken from a study of CD8+ T cells in alopecia areata. Study overall: Administration of oral tofacitinib to treated patients was at 5 to 10 mg twice daily. By percentage of affected scalp area, the severity of treated patients was scored.

Study-level points and caveats: With patients, TCR sharing proved less clear than in mice, a difference possibly related to HLA.

This TCR derives from a human donor with alopecia areata. The specimen comprised CD8+ T cells sorted from blood, sampled at approximately week 34, from a patient treated with tofacitinib.

The CDR3 is CASSPRAAYNEQFF. In DNA, the CDR3 is TGTGCCAGCAGCCCTAGGGCAGCCTACAATGAGCAGTTCTTC. The gene calls are TRBV5-4 and TRBJ2-1; D is undetermined. V dropped 4 bases and J dropped 2 bases, with 10 bases sitting between them. CDR3 length: 14 amino acids. Germline V CDR1 and CDR2: SGHNT, YYREEE (reference sequence).